The 5 T cell receptor beta chains in this list originate from one sample, sequenced in a study of cytomegalovirus exposure and HLA in healthy donors. Primers: 60 Vbeta forward and 13 Jbeta reverse. The protocol was immunoSEQ multiplex PCR, while the TCRdb copy is restricted to in-frame clones and leaves out a portion. The sample lists roughly 170,000 clones, roughly 84% occurring once. The sample comprised PBMCs. The receptor set was obtained from a male donor in good health and CMV-seronegative.

J is TRBJ2-7 and V is TRBV29-1; 8 bases are a match to TRBD1. V shed 5 bases and J 1 base; nucleotides not matched to a gene: 16. The germline gives CDR1 SQVTM, CDR2 ANQGSEA. This CDR3 spans 17 amino acids. The CDR3 nucleotides read TGCAGCGTTCCCACCTCCAGAACTCAGGGGGCGTCCTACGAGCAGTACTTC. This gives the protein CSVPTSRTQGASYEQYF.

The chain employs TRBV5-5 and TRBJ2-5, with TRBD1 matching over 7 bases. The J call may be incorrect, as the DNA end agrees better with TRBJ2-7. The germline V gene has CDR1 SGHKS and CDR2 YYEKEE (reference sequence). The CDR3 runs to 15 residues. The CDR3 here is CASNNNRGSSYEQYF. The CDR3 nucleotides read TGTGCCAGCAATAATAACAGGGGAAGCTCCTACGAGCAGTACTTC.

J is TRBJ1-1 and V is TRBV5-1, with unresolved D. The germline gives CDR1 SGHRS, CDR2 YFSETQ. This CDR3 has 13 amino acids. The ends were cut back, 4 bases at V and 2 bases at J, with 9 bases in the middle. The CDR3 region has the DNA TGCGCCAGCAGCATGGACGGTAACACTGAAGCTTTCTTT. It codes for CASSMDGNTEAFF. Based on the CDR3 plus reference TRBV5-1 and TRBJ1-1, the full variable domain is KAGVTQTPRYLIKTRGQQVTLSCSPISGHRSVSWYQQTPGQGLQFLFEYFSETQRNKGNFPGRFSGRQFSNSRSEMNVSTLELGDSALYLCASSMDGNTEAFFGQGTRLTVV.

This clone was seen a few times. This chain connects TRBV6-4 to TRBJ2-7; 7 positions agree with TRBD2. The J segment lost 4 bases and the V segment lost 11 bases, leaving 11 bases of the junction unmatched. Germline-derived CDR1 and CDR2 are MRHNA and SNTAGT. The CDR3 runs 13 residues. CDR3 loop: CAGIVRGEYEQYF. The CDR3 DNA reads as TGTGCCGGCATAGTCCGGGGGGAATACGAGCAGTACTTC.

This clone was counted a few times. The chain carries TRBV7-9 and TRBJ2-3; TRBD2 agrees at 8 bases. The CDR3 is 16 amino acids. The germline V gene has CDR1 SEHNR and CDR2 FQNEAQ (reference sequence). With 1 base clipped from V and 7 bases from J, the junction kept 10 bases outside the gene matches. CDR3 region: CASSLVTSGSGNTQYF. The CDR3 nucleotides read TGTGCCAGCAGCTTAGTTACAAGCGGGAGTGGAAATACGCAGTATTTT.